This T cell receptor beta chain was recovered during a study of HIV-infected patients and healthy controls. This clonotype showed up just a few times. Its antigen remains unidentified. V shed 5 bases and J shed 9 bases, with 15 bases lying between them. The V gene's germline CDR1 is SGHTA and CDR2 FQGNSA. CDR3 length: 13 amino acids. Reverse transcription used 450 to 500 ng RNA and constant-region primers for alpha and beta. Each of the alpha and beta chains got its own library through chain-specific third strand synthesis with indices. Each CDR3 protein is one row after TCRdb ran MiXCR on the 5' RACE reads. The sample has over 7,500 distinct CDR3 sequences; under 6.5% are singletons. Study-level points and caveats: HIV-associated CDR3 frequencies dropped significantly during therapy; CMV-associated ones, mostly rising, changed nonsignificantly.

Whole blood was used without fractionation, so all unsorted peripheral T cells were included. The chain links TRBV7-2 to TRBJ2-3, with unresolved D. This sequence originates from an adult with HIV infection. The specimen was blood, collected before antiretroviral therapy. The CDR3 DNA reads as TGTGCCAGCAGCCTCAGGATGACTGAAACGCAGTATTTT. Amino acid sequence: CASSLRMTETQYF.